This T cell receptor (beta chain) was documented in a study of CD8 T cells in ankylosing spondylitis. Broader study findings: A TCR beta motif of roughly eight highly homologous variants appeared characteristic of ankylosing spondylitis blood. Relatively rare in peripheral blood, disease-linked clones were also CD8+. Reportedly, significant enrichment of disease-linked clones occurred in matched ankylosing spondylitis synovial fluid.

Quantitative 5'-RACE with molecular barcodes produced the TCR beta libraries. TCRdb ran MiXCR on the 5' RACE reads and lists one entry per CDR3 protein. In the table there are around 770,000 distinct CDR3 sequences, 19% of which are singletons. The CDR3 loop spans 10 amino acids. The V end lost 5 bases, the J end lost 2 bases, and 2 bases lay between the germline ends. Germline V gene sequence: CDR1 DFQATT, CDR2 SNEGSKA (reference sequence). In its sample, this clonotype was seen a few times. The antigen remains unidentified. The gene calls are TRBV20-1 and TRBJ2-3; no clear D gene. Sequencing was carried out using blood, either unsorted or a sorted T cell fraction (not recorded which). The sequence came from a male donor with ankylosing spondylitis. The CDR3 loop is CSAFTDTQYF. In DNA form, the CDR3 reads TGCAGTGCTTTCACAGATACGCAGTATTTT.